Below, one T cell receptor beta chain is given with its context. Antigen specificity is unknown. This sample was included in a study of T cell repertoires in cytomegalovirus infection. Study-level information: CMV epitopes in the study were HLA-C-restricted (recently identified) and HLA-B-restricted (well studied). Carrying CMV and the relevant HLA type showed in public TCR beta signatures.

One entry per CDR3 protein, called by TCRdb with MiXCR from the reads. The profile shows roughly 920,000 distinct CDR3 sequences, around 29% of them singletons. The V and J ends lost 4 bases and 0 bases respectively, with 10 bases between them. Germline V gene data show CDR1 as ENHRY and CDR2 as SYGVKD. This CDR3 region has 14 residues. Study observations and caveats: CMV-specific TCR beta clonotypes restricted by HLA-C dominated the ex vivo response. People with CMV and the relevant HLA were identified by cumulative public TCR beta family frequency.

Sequencing used cultured CD8+ T cells from PBMCs, obtained from culture after CMV antigen stimulation. V gene TRBV10-3 combines with J gene TRBJ2-7, with unresolved D. This TCR derives from a human donor in good health (CMV status not recorded). Some clones in this sample may be carry-over from other donors' samples. The CDR3 DNA sequence: TGTGCCATCAGTGGGGAAAAATACTCCTACGAGCAGTACGTC. Translated, it gives CAISGEKYSYEQYV.